The clone carrying this T cell receptor beta chain was counted many times. The source of the sample is a study of shared clonotypes between healthy human individuals. Participating donors were healthy, HIV-negative adults free of recent acute infections or vaccinations. Unsorted samples drew genomic DNA from roughly 88 million PBMCs. Several immunoSEQ plates held equal portions of the genomic DNA taken from each subset. Measured with immunoSEQ multiplex PCR; TCRdb has only the in-frame clones, and not every one. The repertoire holds about 490,000 clones, with roughly four fifths as singletons. The CDR3 length is 15 residues.

Sequences were obtained from PBMCs. This sequence joins TRBV7-5 and TRBJ2-1; TRBD2 reflects the table's D call only, with no check against the DNA. TRBV7-5 is termed a pseudogene. The TCR comes from a woman aged 40 to 50 in good health. Some clones in this sample may be carry-over from other donors' samples. The CDR3 region has the DNA TGTGCCAGCAGCTTAGTTCCAGAGGCCTACAATGAGCAGTTCTTC. Translated: CASSLVPEAYNEQFF.